These T cell receptor beta chains were read from a single sample in a study of OX40 agonist ivuxolimab in advanced cancers. Measured with immunoSEQ multiplex PCR; TCRdb has only the in-frame clones, and not every one. Counted here are 130,000 or so clones, 75% to 95% occurring once; the ten biggest clones make up about 1.1%. The specimen was CD4+ or CD8+ T cells sorted from blood, collected in a trial of the OX40 agonist ivuxolimab. These receptor sequences come from an adult with an advanced solid tumor such as melanoma, head and neck, liver or kidney cancer. Each CDR3 is given with its conserved first and last residue. The order of the fields is V gene, CDR3 length, clone size, J gene, D gene, CDR3 protein, CDR3 DNA. D genes are given only for firm matches. Some rows have no size entry. The others give once, few or many, or a class for an expanded clone.

V gene: TRBV7-2; CDR3 length: 12; clone size: -; J gene: TRBJ2-1; D gene: -; CDR3 protein: CASSLPSSEQFF; CDR3 DNA: TGTGCCAGCAGCCTCCCGAGTAGTGAGCAGTTCTTC
V gene: TRBV19; CDR3 length: 16; clone size: -; J gene: TRBJ2-2; D gene: -; CDR3 protein: CASSKRELANTGELFF; CDR3 DNA: TGTGCCAGTAGTAAGAGGGAGCTAGCGAACACCGGGGAGCTGTTTTTT
V gene: TRBV2; CDR3 length: 15; clone size: -; J gene: TRBJ2-1; D gene: -; CDR3 protein: CASDAQPWNYNEQFF; CDR3 DNA: TGTGCCAGCGACGCTCAGCCCTGGAACTACAATGAGCAGTTCTTC
V gene: TRBV28; CDR3 length: 16; clone size: -; J gene: TRBJ2-6; D gene: -; CDR3 protein: CASGGQDYSGANVLTF; CDR3 DNA: TGTGCCAGCGGCGGACAGGACTACTCTGGGGCCAACGTCCTGACTTTC
V gene: TRBV12-5; CDR3 length: 13; clone size: -; J gene: TRBJ2-3; D gene: TRBD2; CDR3 protein: CASALSGGDTQYF; CDR3 DNA: TGTGCTAGTGCCCTCAGCGGGGGAGATACGCAGTATTTT
V gene: TRBV2; CDR3 length: 16; clone size: -; J gene: TRBJ1-2; D gene: TRBD1; CDR3 protein: CASRVTGGISLDGYTF; CDR3 DNA: TGTGCCAGCAGGGTCACAGGGGGCATTAGCTTAGATGGCTACACCTTC
V gene: TRBV11-2; CDR3 length: 13; clone size: -; J gene: TRBJ2-7; D gene: -; CDR3 protein: CASSLDRGNEQYF; CDR3 DNA: TGTGCCAGCAGCTTAGACAGGGGAAACGAGCAGTACTTC
V gene: TRBV2; CDR3 length: 13; clone size: -; J gene: TRBJ2-1; D gene: TRBD2; CDR3 protein: CASNKVGGNEQFF; CDR3 DNA: TGTGCCAGCAACAAAGTGGGGGGGAATGAGCAGTTCTTC
V gene: TRBV28; CDR3 length: 15; clone size: once; J gene: TRBJ2-5; D gene: -; CDR3 protein: CASSLSRGAGETQYF; CDR3 DNA: TGTGCCAGCAGTTTATCCAGGGGGGCAGGAGAGACCCAGTACTTC
V gene: TRBV4-3; CDR3 length: 16; clone size: few; J gene: TRBJ2-2; D gene: -; CDR3 protein: CASSQDRGSYTGELFF; CDR3 DNA: TGCGCCAGCAGCCAAGATAGGGGGAGTTACACCGGGGAGCTGTTTTTT
V gene: TRBV28; CDR3 length: 15; clone size: -; J gene: TRBJ2-7; D gene: TRBD1; CDR3 protein: CASSLRWGTGQGQYF; CDR3 DNA: TGTGCCAGCAGTTTAAGATGGGGGACAGGGCAGGGGCAGTACTTC
V gene: TRBV9; CDR3 length: 16; clone size: few; J gene: TRBJ2-3; D gene: TRBD1; CDR3 protein: CASSVTGDPSTDTQYF; CDR3 DNA: TGTGCCAGCAGCGTCACAGGGGATCCCAGCACAGATACGCAGTATTTT
V gene: TRBV25-1; CDR3 length: 13; clone size: -; J gene: TRBJ2-7; D gene: -; CDR3 protein: CASSRQQGYEQYF; CDR3 DNA: TGTGCCAGCAGTCGACAACAGGGCTACGAGCAGTACTTC
V gene: TRBV5-1; CDR3 length: 14; clone size: -; J gene: TRBJ1-1; D gene: -; CDR3 protein: CASMDPVMNTEAFF; CDR3 DNA: TGCGCCAGCATGGACCCCGTTATGAACACTGAAGCTTTCTTT
V gene: TRBV5-6; CDR3 length: 13; clone size: -; J gene: TRBJ1-2; D gene: -; CDR3 protein: CASSLYGGNGYTF; CDR3 DNA: TGTGCCAGCAGCTTGTATGGCGGAAATGGCTACACCTTC
V gene: TRBV19; CDR3 length: 14; clone size: -; J gene: TRBJ1-2; D gene: -; CDR3 protein: CASSPQTGSYGYTF; CDR3 DNA: TGTGCCAGTAGTCCCCAGACAGGATCCTATGGCTACACCTTC
V gene: TRBV18; CDR3 length: 15; clone size: once; J gene: TRBJ2-1; D gene: -; CDR3 protein: CASSPPGVSYNEQFF; CDR3 DNA: TGTGCCAGCTCACCACCGGGGGTCTCCTACAATGAGCAGTTCTTC
V gene: TRBV27; CDR3 length: 16; clone size: -; J gene: TRBJ1-3; D gene: TRBD1; CDR3 protein: CASSLSQGGNGNTIYF; CDR3 DNA: TGTGCCAGCAGTTTATCGCAGGGGGGCAATGGAAACACCATATATTTT
V gene: TRBV4-3; CDR3 length: 15; clone size: -; J gene: TRBJ1-5; D gene: TRBD1; CDR3 protein: CASSQSGTGNQPQHF; CDR3 DNA: TGCGCCAGCAGCCAATCTGGGACAGGCAATCAGCCCCAGCATTTT
V gene: TRBV30; CDR3 length: 13; clone size: -; J gene: TRBJ1-5; D gene: -; CDR3 protein: CAWSGQGNQPQHF; CDR3 DNA: TGTGCCTGGAGTGGCCAGGGGAATCAGCCCCAGCATTTT
V gene: TRBV7-2; CDR3 length: 13; clone size: -; J gene: TRBJ1-5; D gene: -; CDR3 protein: CASSLNRGQPQHF; CDR3 DNA: TGTGCCAGCAGCTTAAACAGAGGCCAGCCCCAGCATTTT
V gene: TRBV6-5; CDR3 length: 14; clone size: -; J gene: TRBJ2-7; D gene: TRBD1; CDR3 protein: CASSLQGADSEQYF; CDR3 DNA: TGTGCCAGCAGCCTACAGGGGGCAGATTCCGAGCAGTACTTC
V gene: TRBV6-6; CDR3 length: 12; clone size: -; J gene: TRBJ1-2; D gene: -; CDR3 protein: CASTHWGDGYTF; CDR3 DNA: TGTGCCAGTACCCATTGGGGAGATGGCTACACCTTC
V gene: TRBV28; CDR3 length: 10; clone size: -; J gene: TRBJ1-5; D gene: -; CDR3 protein: CASKRGTQHF; CDR3 DNA: TGTGCCAGCAAAAGGGGGACCCAGCATTTT
V gene: TRBV4-2; CDR3 length: 16; clone size: -; J gene: TRBJ2-1; D gene: TRBD2; CDR3 protein: CASSKSPSGRVNEQFF; CDR3 DNA: TGTGCCAGCAGCAAAAGTCCGAGCGGGAGAGTCAATGAGCAGTTCTTC
V gene: TRBV18; CDR3 length: 16; clone size: -; J gene: TRBJ2-1; D gene: TRBD2; CDR3 protein: CASSPLGTSGNNEQFF; CDR3 DNA: TGTGCCAGCTCACCACTTGGGACTAGCGGGAACAATGAGCAGTTCTTC
V gene: TRBV25-1; CDR3 length: 15; clone size: once; J gene: TRBJ2-2; D gene: -; CDR3 protein: CASSEGRMNTGELFF; CDR3 DNA: TGTGCCAGCAGTGAAGGGAGGATGAACACCGGGGAGCTGTTTTTT
V gene: TRBV9; CDR3 length: 13; clone size: -; J gene: TRBJ1-2; D gene: -; CDR3 protein: CASSALPNYGYTF; CDR3 DNA: TGTGCCAGCAGCGCCCTTCCAAACTATGGCTACACCTTC
V gene: TRBV5-1; CDR3 length: 15; clone size: -; J gene: TRBJ2-2; D gene: -; CDR3 protein: CASSLAGEPSGELFF; CDR3 DNA: TGCGCCAGCAGCTTAGCCGGGGAACCCTCCGGGGAGCTGTTTTTT
V gene: TRBV19; CDR3 length: 13; clone size: -; J gene: TRBJ1-4; D gene: -; CDR3 protein: CASSIQNREKLFF; CDR3 DNA: TGTGCCAGTAGTATCCAGAATAGGGAAAAACTGTTTTTT
V gene: TRBV18; CDR3 length: 15; clone size: -; J gene: TRBJ2-2; D gene: -; CDR3 protein: CASSPRGTVTGELFF; CDR3 DNA: TGTGCCAGCTCACCACGCGGGACAGTCACCGGGGAGCTGTTTTTT
V gene: TRBV11-2; CDR3 length: 17; clone size: -; J gene: TRBJ2-3; D gene: TRBD2; CDR3 protein: CASSFQREFWEADTQYF; CDR3 DNA: TGTGCCAGCAGCTTCCAGCGGGAGTTTTGGGAGGCAGATACGCAGTATTTT
V gene: TRBV30; CDR3 length: 13; clone size: -; J gene: TRBJ1-1; D gene: -; CDR3 protein: CAWRRAGDTEAFF; CDR3 DNA: TGTGCCTGGAGGAGAGCAGGAGACACTGAAGCTTTCTTT
V gene: TRBV7-2; CDR3 length: 16; clone size: -; J gene: TRBJ1-1; D gene: TRBD1; CDR3 protein: CASSSSWTGLNTEAFF; CDR3 DNA: TGTGCCAGCAGCTCCTCCTGGACAGGACTGAACACTGAAGCTTTCTTT
V gene: TRBV7-8; CDR3 length: 16; clone size: -; J gene: TRBJ1-2; D gene: TRBD1; CDR3 protein: CASSPRETGVYYGYTF; CDR3 DNA: TGTGCCAGCAGCCCGCGAGAGACAGGGGTTTATTATGGCTACACCTTC
V gene: TRBV27; CDR3 length: 13; clone size: -; J gene: TRBJ1-5; D gene: TRBD1; CDR3 protein: CASRTGVDQPQHF; CDR3 DNA: TGTGCCAGCAGGACAGGGGTCGACCAGCCCCAGCATTTT
V gene: TRBV11-2; CDR3 length: 12; clone size: -; J gene: TRBJ1-1; D gene: -; CDR3 protein: CASSRTNTEAFF; CDR3 DNA: TGTGCCAGCAGCCGGACGAACACTGAAGCTTTCTTT